This T cell receptor beta chain originates from a study of control samples from healthy donors and cancer patients. There are 13 residues in the CDR3. Germline loops: CDR1 SQVTM, CDR2 ANQGSEA. V trimming: 4 bases; J trimming: 5 bases; junction bases outside the gene matches: 4. TCRdb's copy holds only in-frame clones and misses some; the assay was immunoSEQ multiplex PCR. The ten top clones account for 2% to 2.5%, within a sample of approximately 190,000 clones. The sequencing sample was made of blood. This TCR was sampled from a woman aged 25 to 39 in good health. This chain uses TRBV29-1 with TRBJ2-7; TRBD1 matches 11 bases. CDR3 nucleotide sequence: TGCAGCGTTGGGGGACAGGGGGTCGACGAGCAGTACTTC. Protein product: CSVGGQGVDEQYF.